Listed below are T cell receptor beta chains from one sample, sequenced in a study of T cells after yellow fever vaccination. Each CDR3 protein is one row after TCRdb ran MiXCR on the 5' RACE reads. The sample lists 500,000 to 650,000 distinct CDR3 sequences, approximately 13% occurring once. The material sequenced was PBMCs, taken on the day of the yellow fever booster vaccination. All receptors come from a man younger than 40 who received the YFV17D yellow fever vaccine. The CDR3 runs from the conserved cysteine through the conserved F or W. The D gene is left open where the match is weak. Not every row has a clone size; where given, it reads once, few, many or a size class.

J gene: TRBJ2-2
D gene: -
V gene: TRBV4-3
clone size: -
CDR3 length: 16
CDR3 protein: CASSQVGGQRAGELFF
CDR3 DNA: TGCGCCAGCAGCCAAGTCGGTGGACAGCGGGCCGGGGAGCTGTTTTTT

J gene: TRBJ2-1
D gene: -
V gene: TRBV6-2/TRBV6-3
clone size: -
CDR3 length: 14
CDR3 protein: CASSYETRGGEQFF
CDR3 DNA: TGTGCCAGCAGTTATGAGACTAGGGGGGGTGAGCAGTTCTTC

J gene: TRBJ2-1
D gene: -
V gene: TRBV20-1
clone size: -
CDR3 length: 16
CDR3 protein: CCARSGSGGNVNEQFF
CDR3 DNA: TGCTGTGCTAGATCGGGCTCGGGCGGGAACGTAAATGAGCAGTTCTTC

J gene: TRBJ2-6
D gene: -
V gene: TRBV6-5
clone size: -
CDR3 length: 15
CDR3 protein: CASSYSSGGANVLTF
CDR3 DNA: TGTGCCAGCAGTTACTCCTCTGGTGGGGCCAACGTCCTGACTTTC

J gene: TRBJ1-2
D gene: -
V gene: TRBV7-6
clone size: -
CDR3 length: 15
CDR3 protein: CASSLEAQDPYGYTF
CDR3 DNA: TGTGCCAGCAGCTTAGAGGCACAGGACCCCTATGGCTACACCTTC

J gene: TRBJ2-7
D gene: -
V gene: TRBV15
clone size: few
CDR3 length: 13
CDR3 protein: CATSRDEAYEQYF
CDR3 DNA: TGTGCCACCAGCAGAGACGAGGCCTACGAGCAGTACTTC

J gene: TRBJ2-1
D gene: -
V gene: TRBV20-1
clone size: -
CDR3 length: 12
CDR3 protein: CSASPSYNEQFF
CDR3 DNA: TGCAGTGCTAGCCCTAGCTACAATGAGCAGTTCTTC

J gene: TRBJ2-7
D gene: -
V gene: TRBV7-2
clone size: -
CDR3 length: 13
CDR3 protein: CASSSSYNGEQYF
CDR3 DNA: TGTGCCAGCAGCTCCTCGTATAATGGTGAGCAGTACTTC

J gene: TRBJ1-2
D gene: -
V gene: TRBV3-1
clone size: -
CDR3 length: 11
CDR3 protein: CASSQVNGYTF
CDR3 DNA: TGTGCCAGCAGCCAAGTTAATGGCTACACCTTC

J gene: TRBJ2-7
D gene: TRBD1
V gene: TRBV7-9
clone size: -
CDR3 length: 15
CDR3 protein: CASSPGTGVIHEQYF
CDR3 DNA: TGTGCCAGCAGCCCCGGGACAGGGGTGATACACGAGCAGTACTTC

J gene: TRBJ2-7
D gene: TRBD2
V gene: TRBV27
clone size: -
CDR3 length: 18
CDR3 protein: CASSSQRTSGLGDYEQYF
CDR3 DNA: TGTGCCAGCAGTTCCCAACGGACTAGCGGGTTGGGGGACTACGAGCAGTACTTC

J gene: TRBJ1-2
D gene: -
V gene: TRBV29-1
clone size: -
CDR3 length: 11
CDR3 protein: CSVRGPAGYTF
CDR3 DNA: TGCAGCGTACGGGGGCCGGCGGGCTACACCTTC

J gene: TRBJ2-7
D gene: TRBD2
V gene: TRBV10-3
clone size: few
CDR3 length: 13
CDR3 protein: CAIRGLAGNEQYF
CDR3 DNA: TGTGCCATCAGGGGACTAGCGGGAAACGAGCAGTACTTC

J gene: TRBJ2-5
D gene: -
V gene: TRBV5-1
clone size: many
CDR3 length: 14
CDR3 protein: CASSLGRGQETQYF
CDR3 DNA: TGCGCCAGCAGCTTGGGTAGGGGACAAGAGACCCAGTACTTC

J gene: TRBJ2-7
D gene: TRBD1
V gene: TRBV20-1
clone size: few
CDR3 length: 14
CDR3 protein: CSARGTVEPYEQYF
CDR3 DNA: TGCAGTGCCAGGGGGACAGTGGAACCTTACGAGCAGTACTTC

J gene: TRBJ2-1
D gene: -
V gene: TRBV5-1
clone size: few
CDR3 length: 15
CDR3 protein: CASSLGQISYNEQFF
CDR3 DNA: TGCGCCAGCAGCCTTGGACAGATTTCCTACAATGAGCAGTTCTTC

J gene: TRBJ2-3
D gene: TRBD2
V gene: TRBV2
clone size: once
CDR3 length: 16
CDR3 protein: CASSPILAGGSDTQYF
CDR3 DNA: TGTGCCAGCAGTCCGATTCTAGCGGGAGGATCAGATACGCAGTATTTT

J gene: TRBJ2-3
D gene: -
V gene: TRBV7-9
clone size: few
CDR3 length: 13
CDR3 protein: CALGPDGIDTQYF
CDR3 DNA: TGTGCCCTGGGGCCGGACGGGATTGATACGCAGTATTTT

J gene: TRBJ1-2
D gene: TRBD1
V gene: TRBV4-3
clone size: -
CDR3 length: 15
CDR3 protein: CASSQDQGQNYGYTF
CDR3 DNA: TGCGCCAGCAGCCAAGATCAGGGACAGAACTATGGCTACACCTTC

J gene: TRBJ2-3
D gene: -
V gene: TRBV11-2
clone size: few
CDR3 length: 16
CDR3 protein: CASSLGRSQNTDTQYF
CDR3 DNA: TGTGCCAGCAGCTTAGGAAGGAGTCAGAATACAGATACGCAGTATTTT

J gene: TRBJ1-2
D gene: TRBD1
V gene: TRBV4-1
clone size: -
CDR3 length: 19
CDR3 protein: CASSPFPGTGESLGDGYTF
CDR3 DNA: TGCGCCAGCAGCCCGTTCCCCGGGACAGGAGAGTCATTAGGGGATGGCTACACCTTC

J gene: TRBJ2-2
D gene: -
V gene: TRBV12-3/TRBV12-4
clone size: -
CDR3 length: 16
CDR3 protein: CASSFGLLTNTGELFF
CDR3 DNA: TGTGCCAGCAGTTTCGGTCTGCTCACGAACACCGGGGAGCTGTTTTTT

J gene: TRBJ2-7
D gene: -
V gene: TRBV4-3
clone size: -
CDR3 length: 13
CDR3 protein: CASSRSAANEQYF
CDR3 DNA: TGCGCCAGCAGCCGTTCAGCGGCTAACGAGCAGTACTTC

J gene: TRBJ2-7
D gene: TRBD2
V gene: TRBV29-1
clone size: -
CDR3 length: 15
CDR3 protein: CSVEGTSGRKYEQYF
CDR3 DNA: TGCAGCGTTGAGGGCACTAGCGGGAGAAAGTACGAGCAGTACTTC

J gene: TRBJ2-7
D gene: -
V gene: TRBV7-8
clone size: -
CDR3 length: 17
CDR3 protein: CASSLGSRNPSTYEQYF
CDR3 DNA: TGTGCCAGCAGCTTAGGATCAAGGAACCCATCCACCTACGAGCAGTACTTC

J gene: TRBJ2-7
D gene: TRBD1
V gene: TRBV20-1
clone size: few
CDR3 length: 12
CDR3 protein: CSATGGVYEQYF
CDR3 DNA: TGCAGTGCTACAGGGGGCGTTTACGAGCAGTACTTC

J gene: TRBJ2-4
D gene: -
V gene: TRBV18
clone size: few
CDR3 length: 14
CDR3 protein: CASSPAGAKNIQYF
CDR3 DNA: TGTGCCAGCTCACCTGCTGGAGCCAAAAACATTCAGTACTTC

J gene: TRBJ2-3
D gene: TRBD1
V gene: TRBV4-3
clone size: many
CDR3 length: 15
CDR3 protein: CASSQAGGLTDTQYF
CDR3 DNA: TGCGCCAGCAGCCAAGCAGGGGGTCTAACAGATACGCAGTATTTT

J gene: TRBJ2-5
D gene: TRBD1
V gene: TRBV7-7
clone size: -
CDR3 length: 15
CDR3 protein: CASSPRQGVVETQYF
CDR3 DNA: TGTGCTAGCAGCCCACGACAGGGGGTTGTGGAGACCCAGTACTTC

J gene: TRBJ2-5
D gene: -
V gene: TRBV21-1
clone size: many
CDR3 length: 16
CDR3 protein: CASRPIAGAIVETQYF
CDR3 DNA: TGTGCCAGCAGACCAATAGCGGGAGCGATTGTGGAGACCCAGTACTTC

J gene: TRBJ2-7
D gene: -
V gene: TRBV4-3
clone size: -
CDR3 length: 11
CDR3 protein: CASGDKYEQYF
CDR3 DNA: TGCGCCAGCGGGGACAAGTACGAGCAGTACTTC

J gene: TRBJ2-6
D gene: -
V gene: TRBV27
clone size: -
CDR3 length: 18
CDR3 protein: CASRRGGRGLSGANVLTF
CDR3 DNA: TGTGCCAGCAGGAGGGGGGGCAGGGGGCTTTCTGGGGCCAACGTCCTGACTTTC

J gene: TRBJ2-1
D gene: -
V gene: TRBV9
clone size: many
CDR3 length: 15
CDR3 protein: CASSVGGRWPDEQFF
CDR3 DNA: TGTGCCAGCAGCGTAGGGGGGAGATGGCCCGATGAGCAGTTCTTC

J gene: TRBJ2-7
D gene: -
V gene: TRBV9
clone size: -
CDR3 length: 14
CDR3 protein: CASSPEGFSYEQYF
CDR3 DNA: TGTGCCAGCAGCCCCGAAGGATTCTCCTACGAGCAGTACTTC

J gene: TRBJ2-3
D gene: -
V gene: TRBV20-1
clone size: few
CDR3 length: 13
CDR3 protein: CSATEAPHIAQYF
CDR3 DNA: TGCAGTGCTACGGAGGCTCCCCATATTGCGCAGTATTTT

J gene: TRBJ1-2
D gene: TRBD1
V gene: TRBV27
clone size: -
CDR3 length: 14
CDR3 protein: CGSSFIAGGYGYTF
CDR3 DNA: TGTGGCAGCAGTTTTATAGCAGGGGGCTATGGCTACACCTTC

J gene: TRBJ2-1
D gene: -
V gene: TRBV10-2
clone size: few
CDR3 length: 11
CDR3 protein: CASERANEQFF
CDR3 DNA: TGCGCCAGCGAACGGGCGAATGAGCAGTTCTTC

J gene: TRBJ2-1
D gene: -
V gene: TRBV12-3/TRBV12-4
clone size: few
CDR3 length: 12
CDR3 protein: CASSLSFGVRFF
CDR3 DNA: TGTGCCAGCAGTTTAAGCTTCGGCGTTCGGTTCTTC

J gene: TRBJ2-3
D gene: -
V gene: TRBV7-8
clone size: many
CDR3 length: 11
CDR3 protein: CASSHRDTQYF
CDR3 DNA: TGTGCCAGCAGCCACCGCGATACGCAGTATTTT

J gene: TRBJ2-7
D gene: -
V gene: TRBV6-2/TRBV6-3
clone size: -
CDR3 length: 15
CDR3 protein: CASKSSPAASYEQYF
CDR3 DNA: TGTGCCAGCAAATCCTCCCCGGCGGCCTCCTACGAGCAGTACTTC

J gene: TRBJ1-5
D gene: -
V gene: TRBV6-6
clone size: -
CDR3 length: 13
CDR3 protein: CAGGPFSNQPQHF
CDR3 DNA: TGTGCCGGGGGACCGTTTAGCAATCAGCCCCAGCATTTT

J gene: TRBJ2-7
D gene: TRBD2
V gene: TRBV10-3
clone size: -
CDR3 length: 14
CDR3 protein: CVVQRTSGSYEQYF
CDR3 DNA: TGTGTCGTACAAAGGACTAGCGGGTCCTACGAGCAGTACTTC

J gene: TRBJ2-7
D gene: -
V gene: TRBV24-1
clone size: -
CDR3 length: 15
CDR3 protein: CATSDSSRASYEQYF
CDR3 DNA: TGTGCCACCAGTGATTCTTCCAGGGCTTCCTACGAGCAGTACTTC

J gene: TRBJ1-3
D gene: -
V gene: TRBV7-2
clone size: -
CDR3 length: 16
CDR3 protein: CASSSDGGGSGNTIYF
CDR3 DNA: TGTGCCAGCAGCTCAGATGGGGGGGGCTCTGGAAACACCATATATTTT

J gene: TRBJ1-2
D gene: TRBD1
V gene: TRBV12-3/TRBV12-4
clone size: -
CDR3 length: 14
CDR3 protein: CASSIHRGLYGYTF
CDR3 DNA: TGTGCCAGCAGTATCCACAGGGGGCTCTATGGCTACACCTTC

J gene: TRBJ2-1
D gene: TRBD2
V gene: TRBV20-1
clone size: -
CDR3 length: 18
CDR3 protein: CSASQPGLAGSSYNEQFF
CDR3 DNA: TGCAGTGCTAGTCAACCGGGACTAGCGGGAAGCTCCTACAATGAGCAGTTCTTC

J gene: TRBJ2-6
D gene: -
V gene: TRBV4-3
clone size: -
CDR3 length: 15
CDR3 protein: CASSQVRAGANVLTF
CDR3 DNA: TGCGCCAGCAGCCAAGTACGGGCTGGGGCCAACGTCCTGACTTTC

J gene: TRBJ2-5
D gene: TRBD2
V gene: TRBV20-1
clone size: few
CDR3 length: 15
CDR3 protein: CSASPTSGRAETQYF
CDR3 DNA: TGCAGTGCTAGTCCAACTAGCGGGAGAGCTGAGACCCAGTACTTC

J gene: TRBJ2-7
D gene: -
V gene: TRBV20-1
clone size: -
CDR3 length: 11
CDR3 protein: CSAQDNYEQYF
CDR3 DNA: TGCAGTGCTCAGGACAACTACGAGCAGTACTTC

J gene: TRBJ2-7
D gene: -
V gene: TRBV29-1
clone size: many
CDR3 length: 11
CDR3 protein: CSVLTFYEQYF
CDR3 DNA: TGCAGCGTTCTCACCTTCTACGAGCAGTACTTC